This T cell receptor (beta chain) stems from a study of T cells in Graves' hyperthyroidism and ophthalmopathy. Turning to the study itself: Peripheral blood specimens were obtained at initial diagnosis, prior to any treatment.

Amplified TCR beta CDR3 regions derived from RNA transcripts. RT-PCR in the first round (using the HTBI primer set) targeted the TCR CDR3. Using its own MiXCR run on the multiplex PCR reads, TCRdb lists one record per CDR3 protein. The sample carries fewer than 250,000 distinct CDR3 sequences, approximately 24% recorded once. Ophthalmopathy in the patients scored at least 3 on Clinical Activity Score and at least 4 on NOSPECS grade, lasting under 3 months. The length of the CDR3 is 14 residues. Between the trimmed V and J ends, which lost 1 base and 1 base, there was a span of 8 bases. The germline V gene has CDR1 SGHRS and CDR2 YFSETQ. This clonotype came up once. The antigen is undetermined. Study findings and constraints: The model's output predicted ophthalmopathy at a median of roughly 6 months prior to onset. Most thyroid clonotypes with frequency above 0.001 were detected in blood.

Sequencing was performed on blood. This chain joins TRBV5-1 and TRBJ1-2; D is uncertain. This TCR derives from a woman in her 40s with Graves' ophthalmopathy. CDR3 nucleotides: TGCGCCAGCAGCTTGACGGCGGATAACTATGGCTACACCTTC. Its translation is CASSLTADNYGYTF.